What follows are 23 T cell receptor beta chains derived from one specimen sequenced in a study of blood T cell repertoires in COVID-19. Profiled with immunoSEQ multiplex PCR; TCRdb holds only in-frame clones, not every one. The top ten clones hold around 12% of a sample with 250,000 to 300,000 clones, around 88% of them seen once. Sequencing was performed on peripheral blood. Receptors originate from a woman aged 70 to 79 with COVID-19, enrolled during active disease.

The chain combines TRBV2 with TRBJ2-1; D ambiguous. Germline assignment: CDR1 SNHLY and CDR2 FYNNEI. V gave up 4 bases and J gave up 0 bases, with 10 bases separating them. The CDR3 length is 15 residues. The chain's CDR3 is CASSGAPASYNEQFF. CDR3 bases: TGTGCCAGCAGTGGGGCGCCGGCCTCCTACAATGAGCAGTTCTTC.

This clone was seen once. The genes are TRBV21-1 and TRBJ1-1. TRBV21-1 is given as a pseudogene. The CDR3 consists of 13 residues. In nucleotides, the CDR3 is TGTGCCAGCAGCAAAGCGCGGCGGGGGGCAGGTTTCTTT. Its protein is CASSKARRGAGFF.

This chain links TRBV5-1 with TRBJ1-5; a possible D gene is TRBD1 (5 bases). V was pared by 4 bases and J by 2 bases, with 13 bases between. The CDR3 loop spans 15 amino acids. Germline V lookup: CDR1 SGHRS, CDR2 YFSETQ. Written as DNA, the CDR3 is TGCGCCAGCAGCCCCGGGGGGTATGGCAATCAGCCCCAGCATTTT. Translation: CASSPGGYGNQPQHF.

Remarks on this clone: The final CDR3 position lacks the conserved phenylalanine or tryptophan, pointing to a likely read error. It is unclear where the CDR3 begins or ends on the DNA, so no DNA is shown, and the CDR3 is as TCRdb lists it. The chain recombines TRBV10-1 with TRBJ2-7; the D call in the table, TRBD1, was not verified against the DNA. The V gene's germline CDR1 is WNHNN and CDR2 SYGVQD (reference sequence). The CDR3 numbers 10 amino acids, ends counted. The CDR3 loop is CASSDRRTGL.

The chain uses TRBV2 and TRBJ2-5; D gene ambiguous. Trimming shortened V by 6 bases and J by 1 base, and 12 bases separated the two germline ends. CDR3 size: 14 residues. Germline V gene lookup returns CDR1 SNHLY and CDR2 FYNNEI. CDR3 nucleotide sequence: TGTGCCAGCAGGACCAATGGGCCCCAAGAGACCCAGTACTTC. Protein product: CASRTNGPQETQYF.

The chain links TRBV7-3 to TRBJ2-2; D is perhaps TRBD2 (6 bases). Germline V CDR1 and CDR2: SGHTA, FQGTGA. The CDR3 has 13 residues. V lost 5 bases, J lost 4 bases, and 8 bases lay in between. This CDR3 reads CASSGGSTGELFF. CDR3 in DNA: TGTGCCAGCAGCGGGGGGTCCACCGGGGAGCTGTTTTTT.

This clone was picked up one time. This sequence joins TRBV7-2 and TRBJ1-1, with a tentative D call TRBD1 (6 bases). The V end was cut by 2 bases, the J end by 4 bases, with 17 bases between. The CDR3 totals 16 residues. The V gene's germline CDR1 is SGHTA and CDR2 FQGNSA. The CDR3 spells CASSLHFRGKATEAFF. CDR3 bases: TGTGCCAGCAGCTTACATTTCAGGGGAAAGGCCACTGAAGCTTTCTTT.

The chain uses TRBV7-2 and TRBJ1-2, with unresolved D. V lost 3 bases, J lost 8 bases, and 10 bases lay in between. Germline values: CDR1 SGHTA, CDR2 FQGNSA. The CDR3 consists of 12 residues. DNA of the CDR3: TGTGCCAGCAGCTTGAGGAGCTTGGGCTACACCTTC. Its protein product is CASSLRSLGYTF.

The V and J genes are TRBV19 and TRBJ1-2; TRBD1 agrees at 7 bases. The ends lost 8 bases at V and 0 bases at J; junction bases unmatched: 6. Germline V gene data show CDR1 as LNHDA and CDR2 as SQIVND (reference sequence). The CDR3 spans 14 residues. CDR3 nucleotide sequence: TGTGCCAGTTCCTTCGACAGGGCTAACTATGGCTACACCTTC. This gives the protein CASSFDRANYGYTF. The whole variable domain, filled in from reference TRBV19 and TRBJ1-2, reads DGGITQSPKYLFRKEGQNVTLSCEQNLNHDAMYWYRQDPGQGLRLIYYSQIVNDFQKGDIAEGYSVSREKKESFPLTVTSAQKNPTAFYLCASSFDRANYGYTFGSGTRLTVV.

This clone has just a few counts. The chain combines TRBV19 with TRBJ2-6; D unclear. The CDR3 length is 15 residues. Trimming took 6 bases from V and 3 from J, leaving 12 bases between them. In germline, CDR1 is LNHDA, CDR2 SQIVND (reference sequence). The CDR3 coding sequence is TGTGCCAGTAGAAGGCAGGCTTTTGGGGCCAACGTCCTGACTTTC. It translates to CASRRQAFGANVLTF. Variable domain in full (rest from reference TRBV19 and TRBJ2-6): DGGITQSPKYLFRKEGQNVTLSCEQNLNHDAMYWYRQDPGQGLRLIYYSQIVNDFQKGDIAEGYSVSREKKESFPLTVTSAQKNPTAFYLCASRRQAFGANVLTFGAGSRLTVL.

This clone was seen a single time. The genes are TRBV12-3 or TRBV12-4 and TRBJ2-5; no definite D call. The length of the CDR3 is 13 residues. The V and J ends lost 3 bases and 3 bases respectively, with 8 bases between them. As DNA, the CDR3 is TGTGCCAGCAGTTTCTCCCAGAAAGAGACCCAGTACTTC. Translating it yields CASSFSQKETQYF.

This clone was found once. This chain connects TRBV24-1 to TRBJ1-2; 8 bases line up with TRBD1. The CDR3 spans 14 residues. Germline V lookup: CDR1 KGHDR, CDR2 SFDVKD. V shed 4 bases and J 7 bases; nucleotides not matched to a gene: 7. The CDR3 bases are TGTGCCACCAGTGACATGGACAGGGCAATTGGCTACACCTTC. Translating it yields CATSDMDRAIGYTF.

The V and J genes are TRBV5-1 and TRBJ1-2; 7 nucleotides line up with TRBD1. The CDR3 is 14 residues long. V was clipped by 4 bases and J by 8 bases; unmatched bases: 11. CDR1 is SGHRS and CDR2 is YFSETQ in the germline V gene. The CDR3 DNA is TGCGCCAGCAGCCCCCGGGACAGTCAAGGGGGCTACACCTTC. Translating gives CASSPRDSQGGYTF. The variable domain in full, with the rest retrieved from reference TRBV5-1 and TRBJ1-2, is KAGVTQTPRYLIKTRGQQVTLSCSPISGHRSVSWYQQTPGQGLQFLFEYFSETQRNKGNFPGRFSGRQFSNSRSEMNVSTLELGDSALYLCASSPRDSQGGYTFGSGTRLTVV.

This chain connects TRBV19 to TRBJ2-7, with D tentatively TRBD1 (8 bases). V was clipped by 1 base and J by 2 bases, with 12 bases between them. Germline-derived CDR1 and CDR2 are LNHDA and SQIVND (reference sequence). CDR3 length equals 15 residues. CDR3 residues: CASSIATGGAYEQYF. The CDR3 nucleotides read TGTGCCAGTAGTATAGCAACAGGGGGGGCCTACGAGCAGTACTTC.

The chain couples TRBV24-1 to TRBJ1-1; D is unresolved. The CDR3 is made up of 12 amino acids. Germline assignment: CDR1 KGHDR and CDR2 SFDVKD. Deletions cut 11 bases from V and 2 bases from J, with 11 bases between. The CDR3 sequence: CAIPAGNTEAFF. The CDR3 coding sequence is TGTGCCATCCCGGCGGGTAACACTGAAGCTTTCTTT.

CDR3 sequence: CASSFGGGHNEQFF. For the CDR3, the DNA is TGTGCCAGCAGCTTTGGCGGGGGTCACAATGAGCAGTTCTTC. J is TRBJ2-1 and V is TRBV5-6, with 7 bases identical to TRBD2. Germline lookup yields CDR1 SGHDT and CDR2 YYEEEE. Losses at the gene ends were 2 bases for V and 5 bases for J; bases not matched to a gene: 4. The CDR3 spans 14 residues. Filled out from reference TRBV5-6 and TRBJ2-1, the complete variable domain reads DAGVTQSPTHLIKTRGQQVTLRCSPKSGHDTVSWYQQALGQGPQFIFQYYEEEERQRGNFPDRFSGHQFPNYSSELNVNALLLGDSALYLCASSFGGGHNEQFFGPGTRLTVL.

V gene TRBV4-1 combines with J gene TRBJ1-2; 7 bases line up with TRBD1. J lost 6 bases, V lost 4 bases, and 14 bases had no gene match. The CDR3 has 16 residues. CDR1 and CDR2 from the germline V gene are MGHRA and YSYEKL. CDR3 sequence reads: CASSPSQPGGYDGYTF. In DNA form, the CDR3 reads TGCGCCAGCAGCCCCTCACAGCCAGGGGGATATGATGGCTACACCTTC.

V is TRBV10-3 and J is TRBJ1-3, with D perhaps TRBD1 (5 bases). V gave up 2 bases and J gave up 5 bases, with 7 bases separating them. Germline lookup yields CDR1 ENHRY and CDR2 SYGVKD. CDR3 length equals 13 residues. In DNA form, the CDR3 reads TGTGCCATCAGTGAGGACAGCCGAAACACCATATATTTT. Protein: CAISEDSRNTIYF.

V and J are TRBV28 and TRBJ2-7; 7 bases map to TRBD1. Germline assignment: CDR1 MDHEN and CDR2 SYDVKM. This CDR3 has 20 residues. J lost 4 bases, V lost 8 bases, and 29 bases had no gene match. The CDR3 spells CASYGQAGGLLAPIPYEQYF. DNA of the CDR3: TGTGCCAGCTACGGGCAGGCAGGGGGTCTCTTGGCCCCTATTCCTTACGAGCAGTACTTC.

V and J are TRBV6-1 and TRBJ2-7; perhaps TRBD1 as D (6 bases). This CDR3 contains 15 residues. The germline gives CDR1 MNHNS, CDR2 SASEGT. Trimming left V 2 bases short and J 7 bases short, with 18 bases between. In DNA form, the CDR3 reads TGTGCCAGCAGTGAACCCCCGGGACAAGGGTGGGAGCAGTACTTC. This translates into CASSEPPGQGWEQYF.

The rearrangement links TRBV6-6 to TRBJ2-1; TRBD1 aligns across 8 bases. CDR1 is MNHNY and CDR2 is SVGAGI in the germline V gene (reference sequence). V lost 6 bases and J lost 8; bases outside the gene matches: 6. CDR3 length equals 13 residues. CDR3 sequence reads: CASRWTGSDEQFF. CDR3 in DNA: TGTGCCAGCAGATGGACAGGGAGCGATGAGCAGTTCTTC.

Written as DNA, the CDR3 is TGTGCCAGCAGTGAATGGATGCGGGACAGTGCCTACGAGCAGTACTTC. Amino acids: CASSEWMRDSAYEQYF. The rearrangement joins TRBV6-1 to TRBJ2-7; tentative D call: TRBD1 (7 bases). Germline CDR1 and CDR2: MNHNS and SASEGT. Trimming pared 2 bases from V and 2 bases from J, leaving 16 bases between. The CDR3 contains 16 residues.

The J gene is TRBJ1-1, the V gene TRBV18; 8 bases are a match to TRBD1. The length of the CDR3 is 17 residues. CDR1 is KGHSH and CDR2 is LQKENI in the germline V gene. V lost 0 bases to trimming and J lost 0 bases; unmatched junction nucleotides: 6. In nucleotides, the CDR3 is TGTGCCAGCTCACCACCGCGGGGACAGGTCATGAACACTGAAGCTTTCTTT. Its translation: CASSPPRGQVMNTEAFF. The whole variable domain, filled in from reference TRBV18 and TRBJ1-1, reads NAGVMQNPRHLVRRRGQEARLRCSPMKGHSHVYWYRQLPEEGLKFMVYLQKENIIDESGMPKERFSAEFPKEGPSILRIQQVVRGDSAAYFCASSPPRGQVMNTEAFFGQGTRLTVV.